This paragraph reports one T cell receptor (beta chain). This clone was picked up one time. Its binding antigen is unknown. Base qualities are missing; no much larger clone stands one base away. The sample is drawn from a study of blood T cell repertoires in COVID-19 (dated by TCRdb to 2019 to 2021). With respect to the entire study: Samples from collaborators originated in the United States, Italy and Spain and spanned both the acute and convalescent phases of COVID-19. A freely available public database, intended as a resource for researchers studying the immune response to SARS-CoV-2, is where the repertoires were released. Where available, HLA class I and class II types were taken from metadata supplied by the sample provider and were not determined by assay-based typing. Subjects who had been exposed to COVID-19, were actively infected with it, or had recovered from it provided the deeply sampled blood TCRbeta repertoires that made up the dataset. Sample metadata almost always included a de-identified subject ID, COVID-19 status, age in years and sex. The samples were drawn from the first 160 participants of the ongoing ImmuneRACE study and from under 1,500 subjects provided by 6 global collaborators. The prospective study material was composed of cDNA or gDNA derived from T cells, B-cell-depleted T cells, or PBMCs.

There are 15 amino acids in the CDR3, from cysteine to phenylalanine inclusive. The CDR3 DNA has 45 bases and is translated from base 1. V is cut back by 2 bases and J by 6 bases, with 4 bases in the junction unmatched. The germline V gene provides CDR1 MNHEY and CDR2 SVGAGI. Participants in the prospective study were aged roughly 18 to 90 years, lived in 20 to 25 United States geographic areas, and enrolled through a virtual design. In the prospective study, participants were assigned to cohorts based on the clinical history participants reported in a screening survey and a study questionnaire. Recovered participants in ImmuneRACE Cohort 3 were defined by two consecutive negative NP/OP PCR tests, clearance by a healthcare professional, or resolution of symptoms. In the prospective study, mobile phlebotomists collected whole blood, serum and a nasopharyngeal or oropharyngeal swab from each participant. Additional blood draws and questionnaires over a 2-month period could optionally be provided by prospective study participants. Blood samples from the prospective study were shipped frozen or at room temperature prior to DNA extraction.

TCRbeta CDR3 regions were amplified from genomic DNA by means of the immunoSEQ Assay, a bias-controlled multiplex PCR. As for how the authors treated the data: The number of nucleated cells in each sample was estimated from the amplification of reference gene primers within the assay. To quantify the absolute abundance of each unique TCRbeta CDR3 rearrangement, sequence reads were collapsed and filtered. For each sample, productive Simpson clonality was calculated as the square root of Simpson's diversity index over productive rearrangements. TCRdb took over this immuneACCESS table, retaining in-frame rearrangements with V and J assigned. Such tables are incomplete; in checked studies, under half of the missing clones stem from an unresolved V gene, and the remainder is unexplained. V and J calls plus clone size are reproduced from that table; the DNA served to infer D and trimming. The sample data list 450,000 to 600,000 clones, and around 90% of these were observed just once. Jointly, the top ten make up roughly 0.72% of the sample.

Results and caveats for the whole study, not just this receptor: Clinical and demographic metadata were provided uncurated, with the amount varying by source and participant.

The origin of this receptor is a young woman who had recovered from COVID-19. The receptor chain draws on TRBV6-5 and TRBJ2-1, with 10 bases in between that match TRBD1. The sample comprised PBMCs or T cells enriched from blood (not recorded which). The sequence in DNA is TGTGCCAGCAGTTACGACAGGGGGCCACGCAATGAGCAGTTCTTC. This yields the protein CASSYDRGPRNEQFF.